The subject of this entry is one T cell receptor (beta chain). The antigen remains undetermined. Time point noted: pre-treatment sample, taken before nivolumab and TIL therapy. Pleural nodules or supraclavicular lymph nodes made up most of the excised metastases sampled. Between the trimmed V and J ends, which lost 5 bases and 2 bases, there was a span of 28 bases. Germline CDR1 and CDR2: SGHVS and FQNEAQ. The CDR3 has 20 amino acids. This entry is derived from a study of TIL therapy for anti-PD-1-resistant metastatic lung cancer. Looking at the study overall: Tumors had a median PD-L1 proportion score of more than 5%. Study-wide points: Many TIL product clones were absent from baseline tumor, suggesting clonal contraction.

This was the immunoSEQ v3 assay. The table came from immunoSEQ multiplex PCR; TCRdb's copy has only in-frame clones and leaves some out. The sample carries roughly 2,400 clones, around 67% recorded once. This chain uses TRBV7-8 with TRBJ1-5; D is possibly TRBD1 (6 bases). This specimen was tumor tissue, taken at baseline. The receptor was isolated from a person aged 25 to 79 with non-small cell lung cancer. Some clones in this sample may be carry-over from other donors' samples. The CDR3 loop is CASSKKFDYAGAHGNQPQHF. Written as DNA, the CDR3 is TGTGCCAGCAGCAAAAAGTTCGACTACGCAGGGGCCCATGGCAATCAGCCCCAGCATTTT.